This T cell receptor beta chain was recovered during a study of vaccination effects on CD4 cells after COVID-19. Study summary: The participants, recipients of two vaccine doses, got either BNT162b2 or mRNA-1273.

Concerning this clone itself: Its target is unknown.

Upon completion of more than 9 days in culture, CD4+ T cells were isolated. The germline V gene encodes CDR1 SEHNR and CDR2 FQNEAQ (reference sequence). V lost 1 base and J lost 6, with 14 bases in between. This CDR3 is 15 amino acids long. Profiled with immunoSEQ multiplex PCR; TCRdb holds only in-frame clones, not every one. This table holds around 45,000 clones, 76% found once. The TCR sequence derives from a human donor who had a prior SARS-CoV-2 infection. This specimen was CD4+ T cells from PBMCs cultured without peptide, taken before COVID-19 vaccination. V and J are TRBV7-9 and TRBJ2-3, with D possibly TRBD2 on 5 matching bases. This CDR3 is CASSLVSPWEDTQYF. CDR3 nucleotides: TGTGCCAGCAGCTTAGTGAGCCCGTGGGAGGATACGCAGTATTTT. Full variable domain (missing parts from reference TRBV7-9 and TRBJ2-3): DTGVSQNPRHKITKRGQNVTFRCDPISEHNRLYWYRQTLGQGPEFLTYFQNEAQLEKSRLLSDRFSAERPKGSFSTLEIQRTEQGDSAMYLCASSLVSPWEDTQYFGPGTRLTVL.